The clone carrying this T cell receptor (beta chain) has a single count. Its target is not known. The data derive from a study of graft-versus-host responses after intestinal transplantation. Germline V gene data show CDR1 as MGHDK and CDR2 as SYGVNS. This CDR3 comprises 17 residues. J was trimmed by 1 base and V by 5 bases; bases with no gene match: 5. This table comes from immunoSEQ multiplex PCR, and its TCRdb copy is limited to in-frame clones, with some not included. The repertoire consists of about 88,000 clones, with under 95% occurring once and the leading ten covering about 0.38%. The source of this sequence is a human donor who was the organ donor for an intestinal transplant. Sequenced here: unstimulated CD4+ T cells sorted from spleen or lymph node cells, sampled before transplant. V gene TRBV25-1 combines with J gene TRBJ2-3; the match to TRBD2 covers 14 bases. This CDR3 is CASSRLAGGAGTDTQYF. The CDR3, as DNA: TGTGCCAGCAGTAGACTAGCGGGGGGGGCTGGCACAGATACGCAGTATTTT.